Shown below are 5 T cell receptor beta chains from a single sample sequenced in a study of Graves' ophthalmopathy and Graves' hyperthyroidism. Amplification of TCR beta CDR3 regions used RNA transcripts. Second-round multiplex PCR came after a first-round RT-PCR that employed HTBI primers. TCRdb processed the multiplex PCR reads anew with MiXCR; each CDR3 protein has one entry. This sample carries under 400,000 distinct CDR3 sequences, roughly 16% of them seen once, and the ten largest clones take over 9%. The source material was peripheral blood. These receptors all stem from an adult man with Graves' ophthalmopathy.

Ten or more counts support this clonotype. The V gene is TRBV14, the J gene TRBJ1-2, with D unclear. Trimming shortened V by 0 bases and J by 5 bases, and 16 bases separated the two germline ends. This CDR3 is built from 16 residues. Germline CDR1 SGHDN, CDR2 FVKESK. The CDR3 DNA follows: TGTGCCAGCAGCCAAGAGGGCAGGCCCCTACCTTATGGCTACACCTTC. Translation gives CASSQEGRPLPYGYTF.

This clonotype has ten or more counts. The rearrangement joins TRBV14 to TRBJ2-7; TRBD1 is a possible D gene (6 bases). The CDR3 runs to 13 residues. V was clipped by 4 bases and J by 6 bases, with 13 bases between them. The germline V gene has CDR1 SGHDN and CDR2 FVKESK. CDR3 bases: TGTGCCAGCAGCCCATCAGGGGTTTCCGAGCAGTACTTC. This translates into CASSPSGVSEQYF.

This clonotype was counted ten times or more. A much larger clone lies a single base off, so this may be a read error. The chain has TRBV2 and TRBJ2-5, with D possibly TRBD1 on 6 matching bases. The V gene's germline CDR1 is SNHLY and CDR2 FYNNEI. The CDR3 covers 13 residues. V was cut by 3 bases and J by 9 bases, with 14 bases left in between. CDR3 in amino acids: CASSEDRLMAQYF. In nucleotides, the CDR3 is TGTGCCAGCAGTGAGGACAGACTCATGGCCCAGTACTTC.

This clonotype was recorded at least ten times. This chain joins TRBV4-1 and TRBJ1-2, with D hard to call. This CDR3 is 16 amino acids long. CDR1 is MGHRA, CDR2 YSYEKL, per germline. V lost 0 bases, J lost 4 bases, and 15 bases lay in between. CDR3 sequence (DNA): TGCGCCAGCAGCCAAGATGTTGGGCAGCTGGTCTATGGCTACACCTTC. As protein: CASSQDVGQLVYGYTF.

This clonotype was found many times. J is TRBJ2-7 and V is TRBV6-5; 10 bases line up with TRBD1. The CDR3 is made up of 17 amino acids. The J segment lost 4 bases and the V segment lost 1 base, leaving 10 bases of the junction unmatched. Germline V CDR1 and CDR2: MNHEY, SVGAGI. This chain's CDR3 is CASSYFGGGQGKYEQYF. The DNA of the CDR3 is TGTGCCAGCAGTTACTTCGGGGGGGGACAGGGGAAGTACGAGCAGTACTTC.